This entry describes one T cell receptor (beta chain). Its cognate antigen has yet to be identified. No much larger clone exists at a distance of one base, and base qualities are not known. From each donor, a single peripheral blood sample of around 120 mL on average was drawn into heparinised tubes. A BD FACSAria II was used to sort naive, central memory, regulatory and stem cell-like memory CD4+ T cells with a panel that included CD45RO, CCR7, CD25, CD127, CD95 and CD27. Every sorted population had a purity above 95%. PBMCs were isolated right away by Lymphoprep density gradient centrifugation and were stained directly, without culture. To minimize batch effects, samples were stained and sorted in pairs, one healthy donor with one patient per experiment. The entire isolated RNA was reverse transcribed using the High Capacity cDNA Reverse Transcription Kit, and thus expressed TCRB transcripts were sequenced. Deep immunoSEQ sequencing was performed on naive, central memory and regulatory T cell samples, with an average of roughly 3.3 million total reads per sample. After sorted cells were lysed in RLT buffer, RNA was extracted with DNase-treated RNeasy Micro or Mini kits, with the choice depending on cell number. Each cell subset was processed on its own to prevent cross-contamination, while patient and healthy donor samples were processed together. The immunoSEQ multiplex PCR was used to amplify TCRB sequences from cDNA, yielding 87-bp fragments that span the CDR3 region. Sequencing of the amplicons was done on the Illumina HiSeq platform. In the original analysis: Synthetic template baselines were used to correct PCR bias computationally, reads within Hamming distance 2 were collapsed, and singletons that could not be merged were discarded. Reads were aligned against IMGT so that V, D and J genes, CDR3 length and insertions or deletions at six rearrangement sites could be assigned. Within each subset, clonotype counts were normalized to sorted cell number, after which true diversity and Gini coefficients were computed with the tcR R package. The overlap coefficient, calculated on TCRB nucleotide sequences, was used to quantify repertoire sharing. Out-of-frame TCRB sequences from naive cells were analyzed as a proxy for the pre-selection repertoire. Imported from immuneACCESS, the table was reduced by TCRdb to in-frame sequences with V and J called. These copies leave out some clones; in studies compared against another copy, an unresolved V gene accounts for under half, and the cause of the remainder is not known. V and J calls and clone size are as listed in that table; D and trimming were resolved from the DNA. The sample table contains hundreds of thousands of clones; only one count was recorded for 11% to 15% of them. 0.03% to 0.04% of the sample rests with the top ten.

This entry is derived from a study of beta chain features in type 1 diabetes (dated by TCRdb to 2016 to 2018). For the wider study: Mean age, gender distribution, total cell number and subset yield did not differ between patients and healthy donors. The study compared the TCRB repertoires of sorted circulating CD4+ T cell subsets in recently diagnosed type 1 diabetes patients with those in matched healthy donors. Regulatory and stem cell-like memory subsets were obtained from only 8 patients and roughly 8 healthy donors, while naive and central memory subsets were obtained from all 30 or so donors. Across all samples, some 100,000,000 sorted cells were examined, and cell number per subset correlated strongly with RNA yield. Broad study findings and their caveats: PCR may preferentially amplify shorter templates, but because patient and control samples were amplified and corrected together, any resulting skew would affect both groups equally. At VDJ recombination sites, patients with type 1 diabetes made fewer insertions and deleted more nucleotides, a pattern implying thymic rearrangement abnormalities. Because the HLA sub-analyses included only small numbers of individuals, any influence of HLA type on TCRB rearrangement was left unresolved. Because cDNA rather than genomic DNA was sequenced, highly expressing activated cells could have been over-represented, although no difference in activation and CD3 levels was found between groups. In all four CD4+ subsets, TCRB CDR3 length was moderately but significantly shorter in type 1 diabetes patients. Naive, central memory and regulatory TCRB repertoires appeared to be more alike among patients than among healthy donors.

Per the germline V gene, SGHVS is the CDR1 and FQNEAQ is the CDR2. From the cysteine through the phenylalanine, the CDR3 covers 15 amino acids. Only CDR3 DNA is held: 45 bases, read in frame from base 1. Trimming at the junction amounts to 3 bases on V and 2 bases on J, and the germline ends lie 13 bases apart. In this chain, TRBV7-8 is recombined with TRBJ1-1, with no reliable assignment of the D segment. Sequencing was done on a sample of naive CD4+ T cells from blood. The cell subset or site label on this specimen signifies: true naive CD4+ T cells. This receptor was taken from a man between 18 and 35 years old with type 1 diabetes. At the DNA level, the sequence is TGTGCCAGCAGCTTTCTGACCGTATTAAACACTGAAGCTTTCTTT. Translated, this is CASSFLTVLNTEAFF. Extended through the reference TRBV7-8 and TRBJ1-1 proteins, this CDR3 yields the full variable domain: GAGVSQSPRYKVAKRGQDVALRCDPISGHVSLFWYQQALGQGPEFLTYFQNEAQLDKSGLPSDRFFAERPEGSVSTLKIQRTQQEDSAVYLCASSFLTVLNTEAFFGQGTRLTVV.